Listed below are T cell receptor beta chains from one sample, sequenced in a study of post-analysis software for immune sequencing data. TCRdb itself ran the PCR reads through MiXCR, one entry per CDR3 protein. The profile shows fewer than 850,000 distinct CDR3 sequences, more than 45% of them singletons. Input material: blood. Receptor source: a girl aged 5-17 years with multiple sclerosis. Both conserved end residues are part of each CDR3. The D gene is left open where the match is weak. Some rows have no size entry. The others give once, few or many, or a class for an expanded clone.

J gene | clone size | D gene | V gene | CDR3 protein | CDR3 DNA
TRBJ2-5 | few | TRBD2 | TRBV5-1 | CASRTGTSAETQYF | TGCGCCAGCAGGACCGGGACTAGCGCTGAGACCCAGTACTTC
TRBJ1-1 | few | TRBD1 | TRBV12-3/TRBV12-4 | CASSGQGEWNTEAFF | TGTGCCAGCAGCGGACAGGGTGAATGGAACACTGAAGCTTTCTTT
TRBJ1-2 | once | TRBD1 | TRBV12-3/TRBV12-4 | CASSPGTVANYGYTF | TGTGCCAGCAGTCCCGGGACAGTTGCTAACTATGGCTACACCTTC
TRBJ2-3 | NA | TRBD2 | TRBV20-1 | CSASGLAGGTDTQYF | TGCAGTGCCTCGGGACTAGCGGGAGGAACAGATACGCAGTATTTT
TRBJ2-5 | NA | TRBD1 | TRBV20-1 | CSASIDSGTGETQYF | TGCAGTGCTAGCATAGACTCCGGGACAGGAGAGACCCAGTACTTC
TRBJ2-3 | NA | NA | TRBV28 | CASSWASSDTQYF | TGTGCCAGCAGTTGGGCTAGTAGCGATACGCAGTATTTT
TRBJ2-5 | few | TRBD2 | TRBV27 | CASSLLAGVVETQYF | TGTGCCAGCAGTTTACTAGCGGGAGTTGTAGAGACCCAGTACTTC
TRBJ2-2 | NA | TRBD2 | TRBV7-9 | CASSLGRAGAGGELFF | TGTGCCAGCAGCCTGGGACGAGCGGGAGCTGGCGGGGAGCTGTTTTTT
TRBJ2-3 | NA | TRBD2 | TRBV20-1 | CSARDSSGSTDTQYF | TGCAGTGCTAGAGATTCTAGCGGGAGCACAGATACGCAGTATTTT
TRBJ2-7 | NA | TRBD2 | TRBV20-1 | CSARENREGYEQYF | TGCAGTGCTAGAGAGAATCGGGAGGGGTACGAGCAGTACTTC
TRBJ2-7 | NA | NA | TRBV27 | CASSVRQEPSYEQYF | TGTGCCAGCAGTGTACGACAGGAGCCCTCCTACGAGCAGTACTTC
TRBJ1-2 | few | NA | TRBV3-1 | CASRPTGGLGYGYTF | TGTGCCAGCAGACCGACGGGGGGATTGGGCTATGGCTACACCTTC
TRBJ2-1 | few | NA | TRBV27 | CASSFRGGNLDEQFF | TGTGCCAGCAGTTTCCGAGGGGGGAATTTGGATGAGCAGTTCTTC
TRBJ2-7 | few | NA | TRBV2 | CASDGGAEQYF | TGTGCCAGCGACGGAGGGGCCGAGCAGTACTTC
TRBJ2-1 | few | TRBD2 | TRBV9 | CASSVVAGGPLNEQFF | TGTGCCAGCAGCGTAGTGGCGGGAGGGCCACTCAATGAGCAGTTCTTC
TRBJ2-7 | NA | NA | TRBV20-1 | CSARNRDSYEQYF | TGCAGTGCTAGAAACAGGGACTCCTACGAGCAGTACTTC
TRBJ2-1 | once | TRBD2 | TRBV10-3 | CAIRETSGRARNEQFF | TGTGCCATCAGGGAGACTAGCGGGAGGGCCCGGAATGAGCAGTTCTTC
TRBJ1-2 | many | NA | TRBV29-1 | CSVVTTHGYTF | TGCAGCGTTGTCACAACTCATGGCTACACCTTC
TRBJ2-1 | NA | NA | TRBV5-1 | CASRTENNELEFF | TGCGCCAGCAGGACAGAGAACAACGAGCTGGAGTTCTTC
TRBJ2-1 | NA | TRBD2 | TRBV27 | CASSPGLAGVYEQFF | TGTGCCAGCAGTCCCGGACTAGCGGGAGTCTATGAGCAGTTCTTC
TRBJ1-1 | NA | NA | TRBV11-3 | CASSSRPYTEAFF | TGTGCCAGCAGCTCGAGACCCTACACTGAAGCTTTCTTT
TRBJ2-1 | NA | NA | TRBV4-3 | CASSQDVSGNRRYNEQFF | TGCGCCAGCAGCCAAGATGTATCTGGGAACAGGAGGTACAATGAGCAGTTCTTC
TRBJ1-2 | few | NA | TRBV9 | CASSRGTYYGYTF | TGTGCCAGCAGCCGAGGGACGTATTATGGCTACACCTTC
TRBJ2-1 | NA | TRBD2 | TRBV9 | CASSGGTNPGNEQFF | TGTGCCAGCAGCGGAGGGACTAACCCCGGGAATGAGCAGTTCTTC
TRBJ2-6 | NA | NA | TRBV15 | CATSRDRRGSLPSGANVLTF | TGTGCCACCAGCAGAGATCGTAGGGGCTCTCTTCCCTCTGGGGCCAACGTCCTGACTTTC
TRBJ2-1 | once | TRBD2 | TRBV15 | CATSSGLAGVKSEQFF | TGTGCCACCAGCAGTGGGCTAGCGGGAGTTAAGAGTGAGCAGTTCTTC